The 18 T cell receptor beta chains listed next were all sequenced from one sample in a study of somatic mutations in cytotoxic T cells in rheumatoid arthritis. Libraries were prepared by immunoSEQ multiplex PCR; TCRdb keeps only in-frame clonotypes and omits some of them. The table shows just over 30,000 clones, with roughly 80% occurring only once. Source material: CD8+ T cells sorted from blood. The receptors stem from an adult with rheumatoid arthritis.

The CDR3 loop reads CASSLGTVEAFF. CDR3 nucleotides: TGTGCCAGCAGCTTAGGGACGGTTGAAGCTTTCTTT. The V and J genes are TRBV5-4 and TRBJ1-1; TRBD1 is a possible D gene (5 bases). V shed 2 bases and J shed 7 bases, with 9 bases lying between them. Per germline, CDR1 SGHNT and CDR2 YYREEE (reference sequence). The CDR3 spans 12 residues.

The chain recombines TRBV30 with TRBJ2-6; D is undetermined. CDR3 length: 16 residues. Trimming took 1 base from V and 1 from J, leaving 11 bases between them. Germline V gene data show CDR1 as GTSNPN and CDR2 as SVGIG (reference sequence). The CDR3 DNA reads TGTGCCTGGAGTGCCGTTGAGGAATCTGGGGCCAACGTCCTGACTTTC. It codes for CAWSAVEESGANVLTF.

The chain is built from TRBV7-9 and TRBJ2-1; 8 nucleotides align to TRBD1. The CDR3 sequence is 13 residues long. CDR1 is SEHNR, CDR2 FQNEAQ, per germline (reference sequence). J lost 7 bases, V lost 5 bases, and 4 bases had no gene match. CDR3: CASSGHRGNEQFF. CDR3 coding DNA: TGTGCCAGCAGCGGACACAGGGGGAATGAGCAGTTCTTC.

The chain combines TRBV10-2 with TRBJ1-1; possibly TRBD1 for D (5 bases). Germline CDR1 and CDR2: WSHSY and SAAADI. V dropped 3 bases and J dropped 0 bases, with 5 bases sitting between them. The CDR3 totals 13 residues. The CDR3 reads CASSEGVNTEAFF. The CDR3 DNA reads as TGCGCCAGCAGTGAAGGGGTGAACACTGAAGCTTTCTTT.

The chain recombines TRBV30 with TRBJ2-1; tentatively, D is TRBD1 or TRBD2 (5 bases each). Germline V lookup: CDR1 GTSNPN, CDR2 SVGIG (reference sequence). The CDR3 contains 12 residues. V gave up 8 bases and J gave up 5 bases, with 13 bases separating them. CDR3 coding DNA: TGTGCCACCGGGACCGCGCACAATGAGCAGTTCTTC. Encoded protein: CATGTAHNEQFF.

J is TRBJ1-6 and V is TRBV27, with TRBD1 identical over 7 bases. The CDR3 spans 14 residues. V lost 5 bases and J lost 7; bases outside the gene matches: 5. Germline V lookup: CDR1 MNHEY, CDR2 SMNVEV (reference sequence). CDR3 nucleotide sequence: TGTGCCAGCAGTCCCCGACAGGGAAATTCACCCCTCCACTTT. It codes for CASSPRQGNSPLHF.

The rearrangement links TRBV5-1 to TRBJ2-7, with D maybe TRBD1 (6 bases). Trimming cost V 0 bases and J 6 bases, with 7 bases left between them. The CDR3 runs to 12 residues. CDR1 and CDR2 from the germline V gene are SGHRS and YFSETQ. The CDR3, as DNA: TGCGCCAGCAGCTTGGCAGGGGCCGAGCAGTACTTC. Amino acids: CASSLAGAEQYF.

The rearrangement joins TRBV19 to TRBJ2-1; D uncertain. V was shortened by 5 bases and J by 0 bases, with 5 bases between the two germline ends. There are 13 residues in the CDR3. CDR1 and CDR2 from the germline V gene are LNHDA and SQIVND (reference sequence). CDR3 nucleotides: TGTGCCAGTAGTCCCTTCTCCTACAATGAGCAGTTCTTC. It encodes CASSPFSYNEQFF.

The rearrangement links TRBV6-5 to TRBJ2-1; D gene ambiguous. Germline-derived CDR1 and CDR2 are MNHEY and SVGAGI. V shed 6 bases and J shed 2 bases, with 14 bases lying between them. The CDR3 is 15 residues long. CDR3 nucleotide sequence: TGTGCCAGCAGCCCCACGGACGGAACCTACAATGAGCAGTTCTTC. Protein: CASSPTDGTYNEQFF.

The chain is built from TRBV9 and TRBJ2-6, with TRBD1 as a possible D gene (5 bases). V was clipped by 3 bases and J by 0 bases, with 13 bases between them. The CDR3 is 17 amino acids. Germline CDR1 SGDLS, CDR2 YYNGEE. The CDR3 DNA sequence: TGTGCCAGCAGCGCAGACCCCCAGGGCTCTGGGGCCAACGTCCTGACTTTC. As protein: CASSADPQGSGANVLTF.

This sequence joins TRBV19 and TRBJ2-1; D is perhaps TRBD2 (6 bases). Trimming took off 8 bases at V and 0 bases at J, with 14 bases between the two ends. The CDR3 sequence is 15 residues long. The germline V gene has CDR1 LNHDA and CDR2 SQIVND (reference sequence). CDR3 bases: TGTGCCAGTGGCCTTCTAGCGAACTCCTACAATGAGCAGTTCTTC. Protein product: CASGLLANSYNEQFF.

The table lists this clone with a few counts. V usage is TRBV18 and J usage is TRBJ2-7, with no clear D. Trimming cost V 3 bases and J 2 bases, with 2 bases left between them. In germline, CDR1 is KGHSH, CDR2 LQKENI. This CDR3 comprises 11 residues. CDR3 sequence: CASSPTYEQYF. CDR3 nucleotide sequence: TGTGCCAGCTCACCTACCTACGAGCAGTACTTC.

A single count supports this clone. The chain carries TRBV9 and TRBJ2-3, with D unresolved. V was pared by 4 bases and J by 5 bases, with 11 bases between. Germline loops: CDR1 SGDLS, CDR2 YYNGEE. CDR3 length equals 13 residues. The CDR3 loop is CASSRRIQDTQYF. The CDR3 nucleotides read TGTGCCAGCAGCCGACGAATTCAAGATACGCAGTATTTT.

The J gene is TRBJ1-4, the V gene TRBV7-9; no reliable D call. Deletions cut 1 base from V and 8 bases from J, with 8 bases between. The germline CDR1 and CDR2 sequences are SEHNR and FQNEAQ (reference sequence). The CDR3 runs 13 residues. The CDR3: CASSLGGHEKLFF. The CDR3 nucleotides are TGTGCCAGCAGCTTAGGAGGGCACGAAAAACTGTTTTTT.

This clone was picked up a small number of times. The J gene is TRBJ2-7, the V gene TRBV7-9; no clear D. The CDR3 length is 16 residues. In germline, CDR1 is SEHNR, CDR2 FQNEAQ (reference sequence). V was pared by 1 base and J by 2 bases, with 15 bases between. CDR3 bases: TGTGCCAGCAGCTTAGTGTACGGACGGAAGACCTACGAGCAGTACTTC. This translates into CASSLVYGRKTYEQYF.

This chain connects TRBV7-6 to TRBJ2-1; 13 bases are shared with TRBD2. This CDR3 is 15 amino acids long. Looked up from germline, CDR1 is SGHVS and CDR2 is FNYEAQ. V lost 5 bases, J lost 7 bases, and 5 bases stayed unmatched. The CDR3 reads CASSPTSGRGNEQFF. CDR3 DNA sequence: TGTGCCAGCAGCCCTACTAGCGGGAGGGGGAATGAGCAGTTCTTC.

Here the CDR3 reads CASSSTLGGTEAFF. CDR3 coding DNA: TGTGCCAGCAGCTCCACCCTGGGGGGAACTGAAGCTTTCTTT. The V call is TRBV13, the J call TRBJ1-1; weak D call: TRBD1 (5 bases). V was pared by 4 bases and J by 5 bases, with 14 bases between. The CDR3 sequence is 14 residues long. CDR1 and CDR2 (germline): PRHDT, FYEKMQ (reference sequence).

The V and J genes are TRBV7-6 and TRBJ2-7; no definite D call. The V end lost 1 base, the J end lost 0 bases, and 10 bases lay between the germline ends. Germline CDR1 SGHVS, CDR2 FNYEAQ. This CDR3 comprises 15 residues. Here the CDR3 reads CASSLGLPSSYEQYF. In DNA form, the CDR3 reads TGTGCCAGCAGCTTAGGGCTTCCGAGCTCCTACGAGCAGTACTTC.